A selection of T cell receptor beta chains follows, all from one sample in a study of blood T cells in healthy people across ages. TCRdb processed the 5' RACE reads anew with MiXCR; each CDR3 protein has one entry. The sample shows around 820,000 distinct CDR3 sequences, roughly 25% of them seen only once. The sample also formed part of further work on T cells of mothers and their children.

The sequenced material came from blood. The receptors here all came from a boy between 10 and 17 years old in good health. CDR3s include the opening cysteine and the closing phenylalanine or tryptophan. A D gene is named only where the DNA matches it firmly. Clone size is given for some rows only: seen once, a few or many times, or a class if the clone is expanded.

d_gene | j_gene | len | v_gene | abundance | CDR3aa | CDR3nt
. | TRBJ1-2 | 15 | TRBV29-1 | . | CSVEDSGTPSYGYTF | TGCAGCGTTGAAGATTCGGGAACACCCTCCTATGGCTACACCTTC
. | TRBJ2-3 | 15 | TRBV24-1 | . | CATSDRVQNTDTQYF | TGTGCCACCAGTGACCGGGTCCAAAACACAGATACGCAGTATTTT
. | TRBJ2-3 | 16 | TRBV6-6 | few | CASSYGGDLSGDTQYF | TGTGCCAGCAGTTACGGTGGGGACCTCTCCGGGGATACGCAGTATTTT
. | TRBJ2-4 | 14 | TRBV27 | many | CASSLSLAKNIQYF | TGTGCCAGCAGCTTAAGTCTAGCCAAAAACATTCAGTACTTC
. | TRBJ2-7 | 15 | TRBV29-1 | . | CSVEKAGEVRYEQYF | TGCAGCGTTGAGAAGGCAGGGGAGGTCCGGTACGAGCAGTACTTC
TRBD2 | TRBJ2-3 | 16 | TRBV9 | few | CASPPRGVPSTDTQYF | TGTGCCAGCCCCCCCCGGGGGGTACCTAGCACAGATACGCAGTATTTT
. | TRBJ1-2 | 9 | TRBV29-1 | . | CSVDEGYTF | TGCAGCGTGGACGAGGGCTACACCTTC
TRBD1 | TRBJ2-7 | 17 | TRBV20-1 | few | CSARGARQGSKWDEQYF | TGCAGTGCTAGGGGGGCCCGACAGGGGTCCAAGTGGGACGAGCAGTACTTC
. | TRBJ2-3 | 16 | TRBV5-1 | . | CASSLGLAALRHTQYF | TGCGCCAGCAGCTTGGGATTAGCGGCCTTACGGCATACGCAGTATTTT
. | TRBJ1-1 | 14 | TRBV29-1 | . | CSAWTGTTNTEAFF | TGCAGCGCATGGACCGGGACAACGAACACTGAAGCTTTCTTT
. | TRBJ1-5 | 14 | TRBV9 | few | CASSVDHSNQPQHF | TGTGCCAGCAGCGTAGACCATAGCAATCAGCCCCAGCATTTT